This section outlines one T cell receptor beta chain sequence together with its context. Antigen specificity is unknown. The data are from a study of somatic mutations in cytotoxic T cells in rheumatoid arthritis. General study findings and limits: Rheumatoid arthritis patients were compared with age-matched healthy controls, and their CD8+ T-cell clonality did not differ significantly.

After CD4+ and CD8+ cells were isolated by positive magnetic bead selection, their purity was checked by flow cytometry. The CDR3 is 15 amino acids. The V gene end was trimmed by 4 bases and the J gene end by 5 bases; junction bases not matched to a gene: 9. Germline-derived CDR1 and CDR2 are KGHSH and LQKENI. TCRdb's table, derived via immunoSEQ multiplex PCR, lists solely in-frame clones and lacks some. The data show approximately 20,000 clones, with around 85% seen just once and roughly 6.9% held by the top ten. V and J are TRBV18 and TRBJ2-5; 8 bases map to TRBD1. The sequencing sample was made of CD8+ T cells sorted from blood. This TCR was recovered from a woman aged 40 to 50 with rheumatoid arthritis. The CDR3 nucleotides read TGTGCCAGCTCACTCTCGACAGGGGCAGTGGAGACCCAGTACTTC. Its translation: CASSLSTGAVETQYF.